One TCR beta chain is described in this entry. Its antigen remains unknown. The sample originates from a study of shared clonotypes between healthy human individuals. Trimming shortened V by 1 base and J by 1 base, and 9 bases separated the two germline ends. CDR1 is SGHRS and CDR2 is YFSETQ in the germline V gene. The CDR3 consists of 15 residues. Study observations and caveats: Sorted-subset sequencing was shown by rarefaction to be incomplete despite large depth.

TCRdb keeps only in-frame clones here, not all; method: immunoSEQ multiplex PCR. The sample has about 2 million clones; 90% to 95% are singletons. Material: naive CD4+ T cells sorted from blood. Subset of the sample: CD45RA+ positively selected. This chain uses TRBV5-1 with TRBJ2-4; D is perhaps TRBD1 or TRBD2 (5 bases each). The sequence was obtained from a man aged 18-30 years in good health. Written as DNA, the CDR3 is TGCGCCAGCAGCTTGCCCGAGGGGGCCAAAAACATTCAGTACTTC. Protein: CASSLPEGAKNIQYF.